This T cell receptor beta chain was found in a study of T cell repertoires in cytomegalovirus infection. About the research overall: Well-studied HLA-B-restricted epitopes and recently identified HLA-C-restricted epitopes of CMV were both used in the study. Both a matching HLA type and CMV infection were indicated by public TCR beta signatures. Study outcomes and limitations: Within the response measured ex vivo, HLA-C-restricted CMV-specific TCR beta clonotypes were dominant.

Using its own MiXCR run on the reads, TCRdb lists one record per CDR3 protein. Of 700,000 to 850,000 distinct CDR3 sequences in the sample, approximately 30% were seen once. The germline gives CDR1 MNHNS, CDR2 SASEGT. CDR3 length: 17 amino acids. The ends lost 1 base at V and 9 bases at J; junction bases unmatched: 14. This clonotype has a handful of counts. Its specificity is not known. This specimen was cultured CD8+ T cells from PBMCs, taken from culture after CMV antigen stimulation. The TCR was taken from a human donor in good health (CMV status not recorded). Some clones in this sample may be carry-over from other donors' samples. The chain employs TRBV6-1 and TRBJ2-4; 8 bases agree with TRBD1. CDR3 amino acids: CASSEVGMGTGPGIQYF. The CDR3 DNA follows: TGTGCCAGCAGTGAAGTAGGGATGGGGACAGGTCCGGGCATTCAGTACTTC.